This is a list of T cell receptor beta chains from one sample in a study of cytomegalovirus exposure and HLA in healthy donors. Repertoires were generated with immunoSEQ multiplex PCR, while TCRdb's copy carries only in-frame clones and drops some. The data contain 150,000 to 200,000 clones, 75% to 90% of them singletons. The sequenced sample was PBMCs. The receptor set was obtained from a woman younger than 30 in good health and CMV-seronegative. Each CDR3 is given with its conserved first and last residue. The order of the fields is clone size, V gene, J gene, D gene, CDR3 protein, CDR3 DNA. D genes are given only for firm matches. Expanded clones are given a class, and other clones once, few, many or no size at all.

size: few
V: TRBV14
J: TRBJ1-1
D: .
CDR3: CASSQRIAGFEAFF
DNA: TGTGCCAGCAGCCAACGGATCGCAGGGTTTGAAGCTTTCTTT

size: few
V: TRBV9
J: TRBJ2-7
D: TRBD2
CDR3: CASSPYSGAYEQYF
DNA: TGTGCCAGCAGCCCTTATAGCGGGGCCTACGAGCAGTACTTC

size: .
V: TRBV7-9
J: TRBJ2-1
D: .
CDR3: CASSLLSINEQFF
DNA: TGTGCCAGCAGCTTACTATCTATCAATGAGCAGTTCTTC

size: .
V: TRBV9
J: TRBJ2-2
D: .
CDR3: CASSVGGRGSGELFF
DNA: TGTGCCAGCAGCGTAGGTGGCAGGGGCTCCGGGGAGCTGTTTTTT

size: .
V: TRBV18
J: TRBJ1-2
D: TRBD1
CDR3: CASSPSAGGRDIYGYTF
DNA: TGTGCCAGCTCACCTTCGGCAGGGGGCCGCGATATTTATGGCTACACCTTC

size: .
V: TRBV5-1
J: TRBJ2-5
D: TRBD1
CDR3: CASSLLTGETQYF
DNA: TGCGCCAGCAGCTTGTTGACAGGGGAGACCCAGTACTTC

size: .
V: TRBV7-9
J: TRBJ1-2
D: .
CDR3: CASSLNEGQREDTF
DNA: TGTGCCAGCAGCTTAAACGAAGGACAGAGAGAAGACACCTTC

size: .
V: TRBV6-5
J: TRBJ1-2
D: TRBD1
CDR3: CASGDSPYGYTF
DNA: TGTGCCAGCGGGGACAGCCCCTATGGCTACACCTTC

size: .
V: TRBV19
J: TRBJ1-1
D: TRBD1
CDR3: CASFSGQGGTEAFF
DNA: TGTGCCAGTTTCTCCGGACAGGGGGGCACTGAAGCTTTCTTT

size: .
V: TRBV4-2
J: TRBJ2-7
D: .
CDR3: CASSQERAVTYEQYF
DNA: TGTGCCAGCAGCCAAGAACGAGCGGTTACCTACGAGCAGTACTTC

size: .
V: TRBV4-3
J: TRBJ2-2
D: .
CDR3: CASSFTRSYGELFF
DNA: TGCGCCAGCAGCTTTACAAGATCGTACGGGGAGCTGTTTTTT

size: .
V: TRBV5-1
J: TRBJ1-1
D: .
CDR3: CASSPGGGPEAFF
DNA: TGCGCCAGCAGCCCCGGGGGGGGACCTGAAGCTTTCTTT

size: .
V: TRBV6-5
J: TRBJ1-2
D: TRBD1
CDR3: CASRRPGQGAYGYTF
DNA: TGTGCCAGCAGACGTCCGGGACAGGGAGCCTATGGCTACACCTTC

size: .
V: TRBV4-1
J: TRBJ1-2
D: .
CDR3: CASSYTTAATYGYTF
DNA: TGCGCCAGCAGTTACACAACGGCAGCGACGTATGGCTACACCTTC

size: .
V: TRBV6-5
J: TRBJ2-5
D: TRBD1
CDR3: CASSRTGHSETQYF
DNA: TGTGCCAGCAGCCGGACAGGGCATTCGGAGACCCAGTACTTC

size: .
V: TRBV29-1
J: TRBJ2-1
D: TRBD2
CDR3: CSAENPGLAGEQFF
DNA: TGCAGCGCCGAAAATCCCGGACTAGCTGGTGAGCAGTTCTTC

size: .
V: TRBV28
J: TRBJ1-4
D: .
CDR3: CASSLMGASNEKLFF
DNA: TGTGCCAGCAGTTTGATGGGGGCAAGTAATGAAAAACTGTTTTTT

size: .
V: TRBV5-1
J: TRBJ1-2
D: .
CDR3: CASSFSTSEGYGYTF
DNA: TGCGCCAGCAGCTTCTCGACTTCCGAAGGCTATGGCTACACCTTC

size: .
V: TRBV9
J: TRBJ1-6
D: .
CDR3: CASSVEEGVGSPLHF
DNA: TGTGCCAGCAGCGTAGAGGAAGGGGTGGGTTCACCCCTCCACTTT

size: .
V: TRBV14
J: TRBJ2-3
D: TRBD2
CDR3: CASSLLTSGTDTQYF
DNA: TGTGCCAGCAGCCTTTTGACTAGCGGCACAGATACGCAGTATTTT

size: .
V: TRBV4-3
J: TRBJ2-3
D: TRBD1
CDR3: CASSGRDRASDTQYF
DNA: TGCGCCAGCAGCGGACGGGACAGGGCTTCAGATACGCAGTATTTT

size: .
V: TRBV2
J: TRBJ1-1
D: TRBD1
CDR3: CASSVGGQLAEAFF
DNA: TGTGCCAGCAGTGTAGGGGGACAGCTGGCTGAAGCTTTCTTT

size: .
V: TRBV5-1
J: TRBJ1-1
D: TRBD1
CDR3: CASTRTGQRGTEAFF
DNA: TGCGCCAGCACCCGGACAGGACAAAGGGGCACTGAAGCTTTCTTT

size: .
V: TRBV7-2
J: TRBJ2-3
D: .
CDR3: CASSSPQEATGRDTQYF
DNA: TGTGCCAGCAGTTCTCCCCAAGAGGCTACTGGGAGGGATACGCAGTATTTT

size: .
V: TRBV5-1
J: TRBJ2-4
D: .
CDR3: CASSLALAGKNIQYF
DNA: TGCGCCAGCAGCTTGGCCTTAGCTGGCAAAAACATTCAGTACTTC

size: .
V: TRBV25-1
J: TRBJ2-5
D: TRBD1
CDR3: CASSGDRGPHLQETQYF
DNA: TGTGCCAGCAGTGGCGACAGGGGACCTCACCTTCAAGAGACCCAGTACTTC

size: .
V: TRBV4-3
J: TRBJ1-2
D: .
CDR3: CASSQVAGMNYGYTF
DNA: TGCGCCAGCAGCCAAGTAGCGGGGATGAACTATGGCTACACCTTC

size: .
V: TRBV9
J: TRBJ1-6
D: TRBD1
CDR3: CASSAEPTGTGYNSPLHF
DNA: TGTGCCAGCAGCGCCGAACCGACAGGGACGGGCTATAATTCACCCCTCCACTTT

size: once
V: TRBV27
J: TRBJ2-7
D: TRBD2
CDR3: CASSILGGAYEQYF
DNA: TGTGCCAGCAGCATATTGGGGGGGGCCTACGAGCAGTACTTC

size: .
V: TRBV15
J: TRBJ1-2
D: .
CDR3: CATSRDPRDSGGYTF
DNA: TGTGCCACCAGCAGAGACCCCCGGGACTCCGGTGGCTACACCTTC

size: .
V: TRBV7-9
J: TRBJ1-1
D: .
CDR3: CASSFRRAEAFF
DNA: TGTGCCAGCAGCTTTAGGCGGGCTGAAGCTTTCTTT

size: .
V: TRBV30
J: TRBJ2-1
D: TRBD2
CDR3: CAWSDGGDNEQFF
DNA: TGTGCCTGGAGTGACGGGGGGGATAATGAGCAGTTCTTC

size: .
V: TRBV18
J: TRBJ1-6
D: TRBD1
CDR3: CASSPLGQGNSPLHF
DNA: TGTGCCAGCTCACCCCTCGGACAGGGTAATTCACCCCTCCACTTT

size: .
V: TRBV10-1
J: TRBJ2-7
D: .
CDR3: CASSVTTVDYEQYF
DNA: TGCGCCAGCAGTGTGACTACAGTCGACTACGAGCAGTACTTC

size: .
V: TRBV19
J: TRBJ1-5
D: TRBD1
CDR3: CASSLTGTAVQPQHF
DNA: TGTGCCAGTAGTTTGACCGGGACAGCGGTTCAGCCCCAGCATTTT

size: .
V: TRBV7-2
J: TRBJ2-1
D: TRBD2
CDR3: CASSLRTSGTNKNEQFF
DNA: TGTGCCAGCAGCTTACGGACTAGCGGGACTAACAAAAATGAGCAGTTCTTC

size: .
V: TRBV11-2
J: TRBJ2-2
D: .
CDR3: CASSLGLVSGGELFF
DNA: TGTGCCAGCAGCTTAGGTTTAGTCTCCGGCGGGGAGCTGTTTTTT

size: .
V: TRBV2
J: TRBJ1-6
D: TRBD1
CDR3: CASSGDRRYSPLHF
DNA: TGTGCCAGCAGTGGGGACAGGAGATATTCACCCCTCCACTTT

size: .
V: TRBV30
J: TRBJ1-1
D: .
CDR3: CAWGLPWRGRNTEAFF
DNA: TGTGCCTGGGGGCTACCCTGGCGGGGTAGGAACACTGAAGCTTTCTTT

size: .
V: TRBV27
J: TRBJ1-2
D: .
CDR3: CASSLRGGAIWGYTF
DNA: TGTGCCAGCAGTTTAAGGGGGGGCGCGATTTGGGGCTACACCTTC

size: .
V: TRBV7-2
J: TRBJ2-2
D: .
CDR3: CASSYLLNTGELFF
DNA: TGTGCCAGCAGTTATCTCCTGAACACCGGGGAGCTGTTTTTT

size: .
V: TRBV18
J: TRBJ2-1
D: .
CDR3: CASSAGSSSYNEQFF
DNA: TGTGCCAGCTCAGCGGGCTCTAGCTCCTACAATGAGCAGTTCTTC